One and the same sample provided the 25 T cell receptor beta chains below, sequenced in a study of early T cells in non-severe SARS-CoV-2 infection. One entry per CDR3 protein results from TCRdb running MiXCR on the 5' RACE reads. The sample gives under 90,000 distinct CDR3 sequences, approximately 13% of which show up once; around 6% is in the top ten. Sequenced sample: whole blood. The receptors were gathered from an adult who was a healthcare worker with PCR-confirmed SARS-CoV-2 infection or an uninfected control (not recorded which).

V usage is TRBV6-1 and J usage is TRBJ1-1; D is undetermined. The CDR3 runs to 13 residues. V was shortened by 4 bases and J by 1 base, with 7 bases between the two germline ends. Germline V lookup: CDR1 MNHNS, CDR2 SASEGT. The CDR3 region is CASSANRNTEAFF. The CDR3 region has the DNA TGTGCCAGCAGTGCAAATCGGAACACTGAAGCTTTCTTT.

CDR3 in amino acids: CASSLEAVINEQFF. The CDR3 region has the DNA TGCGCCAGCAGCTTGGAGGCCGTCATCAATGAGCAGTTCTTC. The chain recombines TRBV5-1 with TRBJ2-1; no firm D call. CDR3 length: 14 residues. The germline V and J ends were trimmed by 0 bases and 6 bases, with 10 bases remaining between them. Germline CDR1 and CDR2: SGHRS and YFSETQ.

This chain connects TRBV3-1 to TRBJ2-1; D is unclear. Trimming pared 1 base from V and 0 bases from J, leaving 10 bases between. CDR1 LGHDT and CDR2 YNNKEL come from the germline V gene (reference sequence). This CDR3 is built from 16 residues. CDR3 nucleotides: TGTGCCAGCAGCCAAGTTGGGCGGAGCTCCTACAATGAGCAGTTCTTC. Its translation: CASSQVGRSSYNEQFF.

This clonotype was observed a handful of times. The V and J genes are TRBV7-9 and TRBJ1-1; no firm D call. The CDR3 contains 15 residues. CDR1 is SEHNR, CDR2 FQNEAQ, per germline (reference sequence). With 5 bases removed from V and 3 bases from J, the gap between germline ends came to 16 bases. The CDR3 nucleotides read TGTGCCAGCAGCCCGGGCGCAAGGGAGGACACTGAAGCTTTCTTT. Its translation: CASSPGAREDTEAFF.

The J gene is TRBJ1-2, the V gene TRBV5-1; D is uncertain. CDR1 is SGHRS, CDR2 YFSETQ, per germline. The germline V and J ends were trimmed by 0 bases and 5 bases, with 8 bases remaining between them. The CDR3 contains 13 residues. Here the CDR3 reads CASSLAASYGYTF. The CDR3 DNA reads TGCGCCAGCAGCTTGGCCGCGAGTTATGGCTACACCTTC.

This clonotype has a handful of counts. The chain uses TRBV4-1 and TRBJ2-7, with 7 bases identical to TRBD1. Germline values: CDR1 MGHRA, CDR2 YSYEKL. Germline trimming cut 2 bases from V and 7 bases from J; bases unmatched to any gene: 5. The CDR3 is made up of 13 amino acids. Here the CDR3 DNA reads TGCGCCAGCAGCCAACTAGGGACAGCAGAGCAGTACTTC. It yields the protein CASSQLGTAEQYF.

The rearrangement joins TRBV4-2 to TRBJ2-1; no firm D call. Per germline, CDR1 LGHNA and CDR2 YNFKEQ. The V end lost 1 base, the J end lost 0 bases, and 10 bases lay between the germline ends. CDR3 size: 16 residues. The CDR3 spells CASSQGIASSYNEQFF. The CDR3 DNA reads as TGTGCCAGCAGCCAAGGGATAGCCAGCTCCTACAATGAGCAGTTCTTC.

The chain joins TRBV6-5 to TRBJ1-1; maybe TRBD1 (5 bases). The germline V gene has CDR1 MNHEY and CDR2 SVGAGI. Between the trimmed V and J ends, which lost 0 bases and 2 bases, there was a span of 7 bases. The CDR3 is 14 residues long. The CDR3 DNA sequence: TGTGCCAGCAGTTACTCAGGGACCAACACTGAAGCTTTCTTT. This sequence encodes CASSYSGTNTEAFF.

This clonotype has at least ten counts. The chain links TRBV28 to TRBJ2-5, with a tentative D call TRBD1 (5 bases). With 4 bases removed from V and 7 bases from J, the gap between germline ends came to 13 bases. CDR1 is MDHEN, CDR2 SYDVKM, per germline. The CDR3 extends over 13 amino acids. CDR3 DNA: TGTGCCAGCAGTTCGACAGTAGTCTTGACCCAGTACTTC. Translating gives CASSSTVVLTQYF.

The V and J genes are TRBV3-1 and TRBJ2-7; TRBD2 aligns across 13 bases. The germline CDR1 and CDR2 sequences are LGHDT and YNNKEL (reference sequence). This CDR3 has 20 amino acids. V dropped 4 bases and J dropped 0; count of bases not matched to a gene: 15. Written as DNA, the CDR3 is TGTGCCAGCAGCCTAGACTGGCCGGGACTAGCGGGATCAAGCTCCTACGAGCAGTACTTC. Protein sequence: CASSLDWPGLAGSSSYEQYF.

This clonotype was recorded a few times. The chain has TRBV29-1 and TRBJ2-1, with TRBD1 as a possible D gene (6 bases). Germline loops: CDR1 SQVTM, CDR2 ANQGSEA. The CDR3 has 11 amino acids. Trimming left V 3 bases short and J 8 bases short, with 8 bases between. In DNA form, the CDR3 reads TGCAGCGTTGACAGGGGACATGAGCAGTTCTTC. The encoded protein is CSVDRGHEQFF.

The chain is built from TRBV20-1 and TRBJ1-1, with D possibly being TRBD1 (6 bases). The CDR3 is 14 residues long. V was cut by 5 bases and J by 9 bases, with 22 bases left in between. Germline CDR1 and CDR2: DFQATT and SNEGSKA (reference sequence). This CDR3 reads CSAGRDGRGEQAFF. CDR3 bases: TGCAGTGCTGGACGTGATGGTAGGGGGGAGCAAGCTTTCTTT.

This clonotype was seen more than once but under ten times. V gene TRBV28 combines with J gene TRBJ1-1, with TRBD1 matching over 10 bases. The CDR3 sequence is 16 residues long. V lost 6 bases, J lost 3 bases, and 10 bases stayed unmatched. CDR1 and CDR2 from the germline V gene are MDHEN and SYDVKM. The CDR3 region is CASSPDRGLLYTEAFF. The CDR3 DNA is TGTGCCAGCAGCCCCGACAGGGGGCTATTGTACACTGAAGCTTTCTTT.

The gene calls are TRBV27 and TRBJ2-7, with D perhaps matching TRBD2 (5 bases). V lost 1 base, J lost 5 bases, and 12 bases lay in between. Germline lookup yields CDR1 MNHEY and CDR2 SMNVEV (reference sequence). This CDR3 contains 14 residues. CDR3 amino acids: CASSLLGPGNEQYF. The CDR3 DNA follows: TGTGCCAGCAGTTTATTGGGCCCCGGGAACGAGCAGTACTTC.

This clonotype was recorded many times. The chain combines TRBV5-4 with TRBJ2-3; D ambiguous. Between the trimmed V and J ends, which lost 2 bases and 0 bases, there was a span of 13 bases. CDR1 is SGHNT, CDR2 YYREEE, per germline (reference sequence). The CDR3 length is 16 residues. CDR3 DNA sequence: TGTGCCAGCAGCTTAGACGGTAGGAAGAGCACAGATACGCAGTATTTT. It is translated as CASSLDGRKSTDTQYF.

The V gene is TRBV7-8, the J gene TRBJ2-2; D may be TRBD2 (6 bases). From germline, CDR1 is SGHVS and CDR2 FQNEAQ. There are 12 residues in the CDR3. Trimming removed 11 bases from V and 4 bases from J, with 11 bases in between. The CDR3 region has the DNA TGTGCCCGGATGGGAGGCACCGGGGAGCTGTTTTTT. Its protein product is CARMGGTGELFF.

This chain connects TRBV7-3 to TRBJ1-3, with D perhaps matching TRBD1 (6 bases). The germline gives CDR1 SGHTA, CDR2 FQGTGA. Trimming left V 4 bases short and J 4 bases short, with 8 bases between. This CDR3 comprises 13 residues. CDR3 nucleotides: TGTGCCAGCAGCTCAGGGGAAGGAAACACCATATATTTT. The encoded protein is CASSSGEGNTIYF.

In its sample, this clonotype was seen many times. This chain joins TRBV7-3 and TRBJ2-3; 10 bases agree with TRBD2. The germline V gene has CDR1 SGHTA and CDR2 FQGTGA. V trimming: 2 bases; J trimming: 4 bases; junction bases outside the gene matches: 6. The CDR3 runs to 16 residues. Here the CDR3 reads CASSLGGTSVADTQYF. CDR3 DNA sequence: TGTGCCAGCAGCTTAGGTGGGACTAGCGTGGCAGATACGCAGTATTTT.

The J gene is TRBJ2-7, the V gene TRBV25-1; D possibly corresponds to TRBD1 (5 bases). Germline CDR1 and CDR2: MGHDK and SYGVNS. The CDR3 has 14 residues. The V end was cut by 4 bases, the J end by 7 bases, with 17 bases between. CDR3 nucleotides: TGTGCCAGCAGTGCTCGTAGGGGCCTGGGGGAGCAGTACTTC. Translated: CASSARRGLGEQYF.

This clonotype was detected a few times. The chain is built from TRBV29-1 and TRBJ2-5; TRBD1 is a possible D gene (5 bases). V lost 2 bases to trimming and J lost 1 base, with 11 bases between them. This CDR3 spans 14 amino acids. In germline, CDR1 is SQVTM, CDR2 ANQGSEA. CDR3 nucleotide sequence: TGCAGCGTTGAAAGCCAGGGCATCCAAGAGACCCAGTACTTC. Amino acid sequence: CSVESQGIQETQYF.

This clonotype was observed at least ten times. V is TRBV4-1 and J is TRBJ1-4; possibly TRBD1 for D (5 bases). The V and J ends lost 3 bases and 7 bases respectively, with 21 bases between them. The CDR3 spans 17 residues. Looked up from germline, CDR1 is MGHRA and CDR2 is YSYEKL. The CDR3 loop is CASSHTPQQGVSEKLFF. DNA for the CDR3: TGCGCCAGCAGCCATACCCCTCAGCAGGGAGTGAGTGAAAAACTGTTTTTT.

The rearrangement links TRBV4-1 to TRBJ2-1, with D tentatively TRBD2 (6 bases). CDR1 is MGHRA and CDR2 is YSYEKL in the germline V gene. Between the trimmed V and J ends, which lost 0 bases and 8 bases, there was a span of 14 bases. The CDR3 is 15 residues long. CDR3 amino acids: CASSQDEEGRDEQFF. CDR3 nucleotide sequence: TGCGCCAGCAGCCAAGACGAGGAGGGGCGGGATGAGCAGTTCTTC.

Ten or more counts support this clonotype. The V gene is TRBV7-3, the J gene TRBJ2-7; D is unclear. CDR1 is SGHTA and CDR2 is FQGTGA in the germline V gene. The CDR3 contains 14 residues. Trimming took off 0 bases at V and 5 bases at J, with 11 bases between the two ends. The CDR3 DNA reads TGTGCCAGCAGCTTAACCCCCGGACCGGACGAGCAGTACTTC. Amino acids: CASSLTPGPDEQYF.

V usage is TRBV4-1 and J usage is TRBJ1-2, with TRBD1 matching over 7 bases. Germline V gene sequence: CDR1 MGHRA, CDR2 YSYEKL. This CDR3 has 18 residues. The V segment lost 2 bases and the J segment 1 base; nucleotides outside the gene matches: 13. CDR3 coding DNA: TGCGCCAGCAGCCAAAAGGGGGCAGGAACCCTGATTAACTATGGCTACACCTTC. Protein: CASSQKGAGTLINYGYTF.

The rearrangement joins TRBV7-8 to TRBJ1-2; no clear D gene. Germline V gene lookup returns CDR1 SGHVS and CDR2 FQNEAQ. Trimming pared 1 base from V and 3 bases from J, leaving 6 bases between. CDR3 length: 13 residues. The DNA of the CDR3 is TGTGCCAGCAGCTTAGGACGGTACTATGGCTACACCTTC. It encodes CASSLGRYYGYTF.